The clone carrying this TCR beta chain was detected only a few times. These data belong to a study of T cells in Graves' hyperthyroidism and ophthalmopathy. From RNA transcripts, TCR beta CDR3 regions were amplified. First-round RT-PCR targeting the TCR CDR3 was performed with the HTBI primer set. Each CDR3 protein gets one entry after TCRdb re-called the multiplex PCR reads with MiXCR. The data show some 380,000 distinct CDR3 sequences, about 14% seen once. The sequencing input was blood. The sequence was obtained from a man aged 30 to 45 with Graves' hyperthyroidism that later progressed to Graves' ophthalmopathy.

The CDR3 loop is CASSVGPRTEAFF. The CDR3 bases are TGTGCCAGCAGTGTTGGGCCGAGGACTGAAGCTTTCTTT. The genes are TRBV6-4 and TRBJ1-1; D is uncertain. Germline V CDR1 and CDR2: MRHNA, SNTAGT. V was trimmed by 4 bases and J by 5 bases, leaving 11 bases between them. The CDR3 spans 13 residues.